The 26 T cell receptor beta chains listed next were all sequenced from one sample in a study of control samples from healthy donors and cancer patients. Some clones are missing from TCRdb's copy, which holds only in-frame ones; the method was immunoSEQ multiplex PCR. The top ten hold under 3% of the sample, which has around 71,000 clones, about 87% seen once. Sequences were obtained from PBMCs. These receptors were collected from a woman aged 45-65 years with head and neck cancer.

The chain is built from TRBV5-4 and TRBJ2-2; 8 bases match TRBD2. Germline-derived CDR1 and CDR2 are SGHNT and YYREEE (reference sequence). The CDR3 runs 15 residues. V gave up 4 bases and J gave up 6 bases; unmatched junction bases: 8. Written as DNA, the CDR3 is TGTGCCAGCAGCCCCCAGCGGGGGCCGGCCGGGGAGCTGTTTTTT. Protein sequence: CASSPQRGPAGELFF.

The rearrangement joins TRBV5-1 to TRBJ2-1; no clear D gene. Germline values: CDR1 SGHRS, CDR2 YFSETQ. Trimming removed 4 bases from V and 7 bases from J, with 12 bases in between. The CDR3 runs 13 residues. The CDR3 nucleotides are TGCGCCAGCAGCGTCTCGCTTGGGAATGAGCAGTTCTTC. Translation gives CASSVSLGNEQFF.

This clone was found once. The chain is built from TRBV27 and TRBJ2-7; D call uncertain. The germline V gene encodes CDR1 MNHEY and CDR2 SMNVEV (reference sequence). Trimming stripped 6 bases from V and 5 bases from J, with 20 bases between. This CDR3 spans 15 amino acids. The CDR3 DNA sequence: TGTGCCAGCAGCCCTTTCGGCAGTTCCCGGGACGAGCAGTACTTC. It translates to CASSPFGSSRDEQYF.

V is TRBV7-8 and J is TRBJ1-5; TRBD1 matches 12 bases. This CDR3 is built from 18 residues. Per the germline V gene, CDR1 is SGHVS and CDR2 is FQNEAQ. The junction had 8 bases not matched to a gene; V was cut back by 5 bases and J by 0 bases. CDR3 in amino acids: CASSVGQGATYSNQPQHF. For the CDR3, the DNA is TGTGCCAGCAGCGTGGGACAGGGGGCTACGTATAGCAATCAGCCCCAGCATTTT.

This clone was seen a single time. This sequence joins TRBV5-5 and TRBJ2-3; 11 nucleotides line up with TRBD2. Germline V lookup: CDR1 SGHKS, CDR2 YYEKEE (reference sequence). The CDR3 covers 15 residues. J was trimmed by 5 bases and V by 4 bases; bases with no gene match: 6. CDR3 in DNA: TGTGCCAGCAGCCCAATAGCGGGGGGGAGAGATACGCAGTATTTT. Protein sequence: CASSPIAGGRDTQYF.

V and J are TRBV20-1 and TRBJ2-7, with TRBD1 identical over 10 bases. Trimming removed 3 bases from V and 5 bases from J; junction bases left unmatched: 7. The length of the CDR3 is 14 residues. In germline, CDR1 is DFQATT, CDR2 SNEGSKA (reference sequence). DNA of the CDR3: TGCAGTGCTAGTCCGACAGGGGGCCTAGACGAGCAGTACTTC. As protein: CSASPTGGLDEQYF.

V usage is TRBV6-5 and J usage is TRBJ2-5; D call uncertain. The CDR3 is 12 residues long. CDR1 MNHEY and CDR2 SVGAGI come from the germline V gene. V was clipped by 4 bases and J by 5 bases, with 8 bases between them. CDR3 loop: CASSSTSETQYF. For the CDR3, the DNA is TGTGCCAGCAGTTCCACGTCGGAGACCCAGTACTTC.

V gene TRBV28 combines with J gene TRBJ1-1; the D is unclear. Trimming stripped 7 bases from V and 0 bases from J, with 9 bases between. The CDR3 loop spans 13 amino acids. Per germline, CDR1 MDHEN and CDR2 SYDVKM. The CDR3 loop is CASTPVLNTEAFF. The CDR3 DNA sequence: TGTGCCAGCACCCCTGTCCTGAACACTGAAGCTTTCTTT.

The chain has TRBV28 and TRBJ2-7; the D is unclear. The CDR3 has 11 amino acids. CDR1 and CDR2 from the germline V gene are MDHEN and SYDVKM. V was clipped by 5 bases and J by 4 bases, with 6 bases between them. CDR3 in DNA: TGTGCCAGCAGTCCTCGGTACGAGCAGTACTTC. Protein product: CASSPRYEQYF.

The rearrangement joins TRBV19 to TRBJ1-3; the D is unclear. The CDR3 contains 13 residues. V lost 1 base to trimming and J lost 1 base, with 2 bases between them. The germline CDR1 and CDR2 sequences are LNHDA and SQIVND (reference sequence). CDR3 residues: CASSIGSGNTIYF. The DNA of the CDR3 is TGTGCCAGTAGTATAGGTTCTGGAAACACCATATATTTT.

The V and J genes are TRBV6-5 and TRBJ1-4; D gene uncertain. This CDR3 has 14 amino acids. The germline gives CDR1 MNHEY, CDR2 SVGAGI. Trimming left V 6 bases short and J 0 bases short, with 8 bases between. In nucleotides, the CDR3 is TGTGCCAGCAGAAAGGGAACAACTAATGAAAAACTGTTTTTT. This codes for CASRKGTTNEKLFF.

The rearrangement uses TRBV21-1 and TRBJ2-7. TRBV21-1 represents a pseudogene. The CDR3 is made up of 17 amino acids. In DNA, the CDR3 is TGTGCCAGCAGCAAAAAAAAGGAGGGGGGACCCCTCTACGAGCAGTACTTC. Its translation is CASSKKKEGGPLYEQYF.

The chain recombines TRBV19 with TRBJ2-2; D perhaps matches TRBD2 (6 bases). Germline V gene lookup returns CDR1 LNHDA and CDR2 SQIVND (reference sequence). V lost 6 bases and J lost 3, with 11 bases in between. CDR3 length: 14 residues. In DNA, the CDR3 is TGTGCCAGTAGCGGGACTTTGGACACCGGGGAGCTGTTTTTT. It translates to CASSGTLDTGELFF. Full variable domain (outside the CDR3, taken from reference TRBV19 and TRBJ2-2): DGGITQSPKYLFRKEGQNVTLSCEQNLNHDAMYWYRQDPGQGLRLIYYSQIVNDFQKGDIAEGYSVSREKKESFPLTVTSAQKNPTAFYLCASSGTLDTGELFFGEGSRLTVL.

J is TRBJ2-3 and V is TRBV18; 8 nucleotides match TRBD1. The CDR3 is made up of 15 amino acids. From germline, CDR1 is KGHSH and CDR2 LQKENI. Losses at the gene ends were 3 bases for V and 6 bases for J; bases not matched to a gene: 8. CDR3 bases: TGTGCCAGCTCACCGGGACAGGTCACAGCGGATACGCAGTATTTT. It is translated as CASSPGQVTADTQYF.

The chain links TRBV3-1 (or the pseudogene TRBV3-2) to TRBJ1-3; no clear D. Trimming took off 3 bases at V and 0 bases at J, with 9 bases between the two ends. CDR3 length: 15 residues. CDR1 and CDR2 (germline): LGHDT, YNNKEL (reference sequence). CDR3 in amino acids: CASSHPPSSGNTIYF. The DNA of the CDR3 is TGTGCCAGCAGCCACCCCCCGAGCTCTGGAAACACCATATATTTT.

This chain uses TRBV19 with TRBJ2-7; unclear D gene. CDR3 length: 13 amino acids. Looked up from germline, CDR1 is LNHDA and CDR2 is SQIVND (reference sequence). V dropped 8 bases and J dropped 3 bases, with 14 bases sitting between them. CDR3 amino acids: CASSRTYVYEQYF. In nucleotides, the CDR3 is TGTGCCAGTTCCAGGACCTACGTCTACGAGCAGTACTTC.

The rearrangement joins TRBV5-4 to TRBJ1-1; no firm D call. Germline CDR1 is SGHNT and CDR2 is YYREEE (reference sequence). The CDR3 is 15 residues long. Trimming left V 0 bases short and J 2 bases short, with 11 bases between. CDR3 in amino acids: CASSLGPNPNTEAFF. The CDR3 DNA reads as TGTGCCAGCAGCTTGGGGCCAAACCCTAACACTGAAGCTTTCTTT.

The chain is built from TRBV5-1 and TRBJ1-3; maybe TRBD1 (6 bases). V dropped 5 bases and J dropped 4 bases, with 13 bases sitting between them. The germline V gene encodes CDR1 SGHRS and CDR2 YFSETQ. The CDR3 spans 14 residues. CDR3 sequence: CASSQGIRGNTIYF. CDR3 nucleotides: TGCGCCAGCAGTCAGGGGATAAGAGGAAACACCATATATTTT.

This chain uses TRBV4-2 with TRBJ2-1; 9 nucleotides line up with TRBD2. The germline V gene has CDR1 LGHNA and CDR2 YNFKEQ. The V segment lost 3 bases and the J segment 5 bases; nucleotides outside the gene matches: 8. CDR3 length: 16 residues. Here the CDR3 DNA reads TGTGCCAGCAGCCATTGGGCGGGGGGGACAAACAATGAGCAGTTCTTC. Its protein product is CASSHWAGGTNNEQFF.

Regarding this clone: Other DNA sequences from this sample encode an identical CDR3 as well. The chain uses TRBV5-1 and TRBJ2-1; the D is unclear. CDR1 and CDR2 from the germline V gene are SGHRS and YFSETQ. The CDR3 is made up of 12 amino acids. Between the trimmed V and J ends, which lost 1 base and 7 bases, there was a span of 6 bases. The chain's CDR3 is CASSLLLNEQFF. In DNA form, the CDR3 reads TGCGCCAGCAGCTTGTTGCTGAATGAGCAGTTCTTC.

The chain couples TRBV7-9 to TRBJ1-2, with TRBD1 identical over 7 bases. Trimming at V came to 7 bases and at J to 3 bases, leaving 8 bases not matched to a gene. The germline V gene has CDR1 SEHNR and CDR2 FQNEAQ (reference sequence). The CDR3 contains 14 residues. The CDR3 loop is CASTKPGQHYGYTF. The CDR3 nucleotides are TGTGCCAGCACCAAACCGGGACAGCACTATGGCTACACCTTC.

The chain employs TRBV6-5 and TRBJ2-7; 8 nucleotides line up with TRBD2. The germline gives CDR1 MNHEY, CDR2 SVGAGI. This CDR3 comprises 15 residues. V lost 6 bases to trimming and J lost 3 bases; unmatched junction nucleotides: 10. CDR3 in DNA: TGTGCCAGCAGCCGCGGCAGCGGGGGCCTCTACGAGCAGTACTTC. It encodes CASSRGSGGLYEQYF.

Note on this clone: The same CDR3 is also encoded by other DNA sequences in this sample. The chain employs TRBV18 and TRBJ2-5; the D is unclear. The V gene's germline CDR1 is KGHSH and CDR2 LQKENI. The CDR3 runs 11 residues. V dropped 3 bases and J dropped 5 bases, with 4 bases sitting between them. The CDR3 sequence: CASSPGETQYF. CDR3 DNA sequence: TGTGCCAGCTCACCCGGGGAGACCCAGTACTTC. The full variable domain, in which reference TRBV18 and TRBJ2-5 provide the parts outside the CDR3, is NAGVMQNPRHLVRRRGQEARLRCSPMKGHSHVYWYRQLPEEGLKFMVYLQKENIIDESGMPKERFSAEFPKEGPSILRIQQVVRGDSAAYFCASSPGETQYFGPGTRLLVL.

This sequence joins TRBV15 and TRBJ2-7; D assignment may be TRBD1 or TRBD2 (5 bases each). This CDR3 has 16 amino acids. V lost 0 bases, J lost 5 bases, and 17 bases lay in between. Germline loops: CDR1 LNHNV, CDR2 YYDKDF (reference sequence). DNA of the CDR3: TGTGCCACCAGCAGAGATCACGGGGCCTCCGGAGACGAGCAGTACTTC. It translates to CATSRDHGASGDEQYF.

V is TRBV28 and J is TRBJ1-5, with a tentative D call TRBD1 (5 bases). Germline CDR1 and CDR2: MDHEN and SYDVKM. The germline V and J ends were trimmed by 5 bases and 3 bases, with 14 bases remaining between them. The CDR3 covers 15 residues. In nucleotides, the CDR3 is TGTGCCAGCAGTCCCTGGGGGGGGGACAATCAGCCCCAGCATTTT. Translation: CASSPWGGDNQPQHF.

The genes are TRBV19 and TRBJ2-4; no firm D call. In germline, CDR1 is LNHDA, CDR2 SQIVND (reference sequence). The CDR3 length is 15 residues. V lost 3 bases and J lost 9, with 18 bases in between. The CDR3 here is CASSMLAPQSAIQYF. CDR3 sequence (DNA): TGTGCCAGTAGTATGCTGGCCCCCCAAAGTGCCATTCAGTACTTC.